The 21 T cell receptor beta chains below were found in one sample sequenced in a study of blood T cell repertoires in COVID-19. The assay was immunoSEQ multiplex PCR, and TCRdb's table has in-frame clones only and misses some. The sample lists around 89,000 clones; around 88% were seen once. The source material was peripheral blood. All receptors come from a man in his sixties with acute or convalescent COVID-19.

The J gene is TRBJ2-1, the V gene TRBV10-3; D remains unclear. The CDR3 sequence is 14 residues long. Trimming stripped 2 bases from V and 5 bases from J, with 10 bases between. Germline CDR1 and CDR2: ENHRY and SYGVKD. In nucleotides, the CDR3 is TGTGCCATCAGTGAGCCGTACAGTAACAATGAGCAGTTCTTC. Its protein product is CAISEPYSNNEQFF.

The chain's CDR3 is CASSPLDRGNIADTQYF. DNA for the CDR3: TGTGCCAGCAGCCCTCTGGACAGGGGTAATATTGCAGATACGCAGTATTTT. The rearrangement links TRBV9 to TRBJ2-3, with 9 bases matching TRBD1. The CDR3 spans 17 residues. V lost 4 bases and J lost 4; bases outside the gene matches: 13. CDR1 is SGDLS, CDR2 YYNGEE, per germline.

The genes are TRBV7-9 and TRBJ1-5, with D possibly matching TRBD1 (6 bases). CDR1 is SEHNR, CDR2 FQNEAQ, per germline (reference sequence). The germline V and J ends were trimmed by 3 bases and 5 bases, with 14 bases remaining between them. This CDR3 has 15 amino acids. The CDR3 region has the DNA TGTGCCAGCAGCTTGGGCAACAGGGCTGATCAGCCCCAGCATTTT. It encodes CASSLGNRADQPQHF.

The chain employs TRBV9 and TRBJ1-1; D gene ambiguous. CDR3 length: 12 residues. Trimming shortened V by 3 bases and J by 4 bases, and 7 bases separated the two germline ends. CDR1 is SGDLS and CDR2 is YYNGEE in the germline V gene. The CDR3 region is CASSAAGTEAFF. CDR3 bases: TGTGCCAGCAGCGCGGCAGGCACTGAAGCTTTCTTT.

This clone was found a few times. The rearrangement joins TRBV5-1 to TRBJ2-1, with unresolved D. CDR3 size: 11 residues. Germline lookup yields CDR1 SGHRS and CDR2 YFSETQ. Trimming took 6 bases from V and 5 from J, leaving 6 bases between them. DNA of the CDR3: TGCGCCAGCATCGACAACAATGAGCAGTTCTTC. Residues: CASIDNNEQFF.

The J gene is TRBJ1-1, the V gene TRBV25-1, with D hard to call. The CDR3 sequence is 18 residues long. Trimming stripped 2 bases from V and 0 bases from J, with 19 bases between. Germline values: CDR1 MGHDK, CDR2 SYGVNS. The CDR3 DNA sequence: TGTGCCAGCAGTGAAAAGGAAGGGAGGGCATACATGAACACTGAAGCTTTCTTT. Translation: CASSEKEGRAYMNTEAFF.

This clone occurred once. The chain carries TRBV7-8 and TRBJ2-7; perhaps TRBD2 as D (6 bases). Between the trimmed V and J ends, which lost 5 bases and 1 base, there was a span of 24 bases. CDR3 length: 18 amino acids. Germline V gene lookup returns CDR1 SGHVS and CDR2 FQNEAQ. The CDR3 here is CASSLFAGTSSSSYEQYF. Here the CDR3 DNA reads TGTGCCAGCAGCCTGTTCGCGGGAACATCCTCCTCATCCTACGAGCAGTACTTC.

The genes are TRBV6-5 and TRBJ2-7; TRBD2 matches at 12 bases. The CDR3 is made up of 15 amino acids. V was pared by 4 bases and J by 2 bases, with 3 bases of the junction left unmatched. The germline V gene has CDR1 MNHEY and CDR2 SVGAGI. The CDR3 here is CASSSGLAGTYEQYF. The CDR3 DNA reads TGTGCCAGCAGTTCCGGACTAGCGGGAACCTACGAGCAGTACTTC.

The chain links TRBV3-1 (or the pseudogene TRBV3-2) to TRBJ1-1, with 9 nucleotides matching TRBD1. The germline V gene encodes CDR1 LGHDT and CDR2 YNNKEL (reference sequence). This CDR3 has 16 amino acids. The V gene end was trimmed by 4 bases and the J gene end by 4 bases; junction bases not matched to a gene: 10. CDR3 sequence (DNA): TGTGCCAGCAGCCGGGGGACAGGGTTTTCGGGCACTGAAGCTTTCTTT. This gives the protein CASSRGTGFSGTEAFF.

V is TRBV30 and J is TRBJ2-2; 8 bases are a match to TRBD2. The CDR3 spans 15 residues. Per germline, CDR1 GTSNPN and CDR2 SVGIG (reference sequence). Trimming took 7 bases from V and 5 from J; bases not matched to a gene: 12. The CDR3 spells CASSRGGHKTGELFF. CDR3 coding DNA: TGTGCCTCCTCCCGGGGGGGACATAAGACCGGGGAGCTGTTTTTT. Drawing the rest from reference TRBV30 and TRBJ2-2, the complete variable domain is SQTIHQWPATLVQPVGSPLSLECTVEGTSNPNLYWYRQAAGRGLQLLFYSVGIGQISSEVPQNLSASRPQDRQFILSSKKLLLSDSGFYLCASSRGGHKTGELFFGEGSRLTVL.

The V gene is TRBV19, the J gene TRBJ2-5; possible D gene TRBD2, 7 bases. The germline V gene encodes CDR1 LNHDA and CDR2 SQIVND (reference sequence). Trimming removed 4 bases at V and 5 bases at J, with 17 bases between. This CDR3 has 15 amino acids. In DNA form, the CDR3 reads TGTGCCAGTAGTAACGCTAAGGGGGGGCCTGAGACCCAGTACTTC. Amino acid sequence: CASSNAKGGPETQYF.

The chain carries TRBV5-1 and TRBJ1-3; D gene unclear. V shed 0 bases and J shed 3 bases, with 7 bases lying between them. The germline gives CDR1 SGHRS, CDR2 YFSETQ. This CDR3 has 14 amino acids. The CDR3 region has the DNA TGCGCCAGCAGCTTGGTAGGGAGTGGAAACACCATATATTTT. Translation: CASSLVGSGNTIYF. Based on the CDR3 plus reference TRBV5-1 and TRBJ1-3, the full variable domain is KAGVTQTPRYLIKTRGQQVTLSCSPISGHRSVSWYQQTPGQGLQFLFEYFSETQRNKGNFPGRFSGRQFSNSRSEMNVSTLELGDSALYLCASSLVGSGNTIYFGEGSWLTVV.

V gene TRBV19 combines with J gene TRBJ2-1, with D possibly TRBD1 on 6 matching bases. CDR1 and CDR2 from the germline V gene are LNHDA and SQIVND (reference sequence). V shed 6 bases and J shed 6 bases, with 21 bases lying between them. The CDR3 is made up of 16 amino acids. In nucleotides, the CDR3 is TGTGCCAGTAGGGCCCCTTTGGGACAATTTTCCAATGAGCAGTTCTTC. As protein: CASRAPLGQFSNEQFF.

This chain uses TRBV19 with TRBJ1-5; D uncertain. The CDR3 loop spans 14 amino acids. V shed 3 bases and J shed 3 bases, with 9 bases lying between them. Germline loops: CDR1 LNHDA, CDR2 SQIVND (reference sequence). CDR3 amino acids: CASSMAGANQPQHF. The DNA for the CDR3 is TGTGCCAGTAGTATGGCGGGAGCCAATCAGCCCCAGCATTTT.

This clone was picked up a small number of times. The CDR3 is CASSLSRGDGYTF. As DNA, the CDR3 is TGTGCCAGCAGTTTATCCAGGGGTGATGGCTACACCTTC. V usage is TRBV27 and J usage is TRBJ1-2; the D gene is possibly TRBD1 (6 bases). Germline loops: CDR1 MNHEY, CDR2 SMNVEV (reference sequence). This CDR3 comprises 13 residues. Trimming stripped 0 bases from V and 6 bases from J, with 8 bases between.

The rearrangement uses TRBV7-2 and TRBJ2-5; TRBD2 is a possible D gene (5 bases). Germline V CDR1 and CDR2: SGHTA, FQGNSA. The CDR3 length is 15 residues. Trimming took 5 bases from V and 5 from J, leaving 18 bases between them. The DNA of the CDR3 is TGTGCCAGCAGCGCCCAAGCGGCGCTCGGGGAGACCCAGTACTTC. It yields the protein CASSAQAALGETQYF.

This chain joins TRBV5-5 and TRBJ1-3; maybe TRBD1 (6 bases). Germline V gene sequence: CDR1 SGHKS, CDR2 YYEKEE (reference sequence). Trimming took off 5 bases at V and 4 bases at J, with 13 bases between the two ends. The CDR3 sequence is 14 residues long. The CDR3 is CASRATGFGNTIYF. The CDR3 DNA is TGTGCCAGCAGAGCTACAGGGTTCGGAAACACCATATATTTT. Variable domain in full (rest from reference TRBV5-5 and TRBJ1-3): DAGVTQSPTHLIKTRGQQVTLRCSPISGHKSVSWYQQVLGQGPQFIFQYYEKEERGRGNFPDRFSARQFPNYSSELNVNALLLGDSALYLCASRATGFGNTIYFGEGSWLTVV.

This clone was counted a few times. The V and J genes are TRBV21-1 and TRBJ1-3; the table gives TRBD1 as D, unverified against the DNA. TRBV21-1 is a listed pseudogene. The CDR3 is 15 amino acids. In DNA form, the CDR3 reads TGTGCCAGCAGCTTCCCCGAAGGGGTGCAGGACACCATATATTTT. This encodes CASSFPEGVQDTIYF.

The chain couples TRBV12-3 or TRBV12-4 to TRBJ2-7, with TRBD1 matching 9 bases. This CDR3 spans 13 amino acids. V was clipped by 5 bases and J by 3 bases; unmatched bases: 2. This chain's CDR3 is CASSGDRVYEQYF. The CDR3 bases are TGTGCCAGCAGTGGGGACAGGGTCTACGAGCAGTACTTC.

The gene calls are TRBV11-1 and TRBJ2-2; no definite D call. Between the trimmed V and J ends, which lost 7 bases and 1 base, there was a span of 10 bases. The germline V gene encodes CDR1 SGHAT and CDR2 FQDESV (reference sequence). The CDR3 covers 14 residues. The CDR3 sequence: CASMVQRNTGELFF. CDR3 bases: TGTGCCAGCATGGTACAAAGGAACACCGGGGAGCTGTTTTTT.

The V call is TRBV5-1, the J call TRBJ1-1; D is ambiguous. Germline-derived CDR1 and CDR2 are SGHRS and YFSETQ. There are 16 residues in the CDR3. V lost 4 bases to trimming and J lost 1 base, with 17 bases between them. The CDR3 protein is CASSHVTGAENTEAFF. For the CDR3, the DNA is TGCGCCAGCAGCCATGTCACGGGTGCAGAGAACACTGAAGCTTTCTTT.